Each of the 9 T cell receptor beta chains below was sequenced from the same sample in a study of CD8+ T cells in alopecia areata. cDNA reverse transcribed from extracted RNA served as the sequencing template. Generated by immunoSEQ multiplex PCR, the TCRdb table keeps only in-frame clones and is missing some. The table lists over 90,000 clones, approximately 52% of them singletons. Material: CD4+ T cells sorted from blood. These receptor sequences come from a human donor in good health.

This chain uses TRBV5-4 with TRBJ2-1, with TRBD2 as a possible D gene (6 bases). This CDR3 region has 14 residues. V lost 4 bases, J lost 9 bases, and 17 bases lay in between. Looked up from germline, CDR1 is SGHNT and CDR2 is YYREEE (reference sequence). The CDR3 is CASSGGALVSEQFF. CDR3 sequence (DNA): TGTGCCAGCAGCGGAGGGGCGCTGGTTAGTGAGCAGTTCTTC.

The chain carries TRBV29-1 and TRBJ2-5; D not certain. Trimming took 6 bases from V and 2 from J, leaving 13 bases between them. Germline CDR1 SQVTM, CDR2 ANQGSEA. The CDR3 length is 13 residues. This CDR3 reads CSVGLIMQETQYF. Written as DNA, the CDR3 is TGCAGCGTAGGGTTAATTATGCAAGAGACCCAGTACTTC.

The rearrangement joins TRBV19 to TRBJ2-7; TRBD1 agrees at 9 bases. The V segment lost 5 bases and the J segment 2 bases; nucleotides outside the gene matches: 7. CDR3 length: 15 residues. Germline lookup yields CDR1 LNHDA and CDR2 SQIVND (reference sequence). CDR3 nucleotide sequence: TGTGCCAGTAGTCACGGGACAGGGAATCCCTACGAGCAGTACTTC. It yields the protein CASSHGTGNPYEQYF.

V gene TRBV27 combines with J gene TRBJ2-3; D assignment may be TRBD1 or TRBD2 (6 bases each). Trimming took 6 bases from V and 4 from J, leaving 14 bases between them. The CDR3 is 14 amino acids. Germline V gene sequence: CDR1 MNHEY, CDR2 SMNVEV (reference sequence). Written as DNA, the CDR3 is TGTGCCAGCAGCCCGTTGGGGGGCTCAGATACGCAGTATTTT. This sequence encodes CASSPLGGSDTQYF.

The chain recombines TRBV28 with TRBJ2-3, with TRBD1 matching over 11 bases. Germline CDR1 and CDR2: MDHEN and SYDVKM. J gave up 4 bases and V 4 bases, and 1 base lay outside the gene matches. This CDR3 has 14 amino acids. The CDR3 sequence: CASSSGQGADTQYF. The CDR3 region has the DNA TGTGCCAGCAGTTCGGGACAGGGGGCAGATACGCAGTATTTT.

This clone was seen a single time. The rearrangement links TRBV5-1 to TRBJ2-1, with D possibly being TRBD2 (5 bases). V lost 6 bases and J 1 base, leaving 11 bases between the germline ends. The CDR3 consists of 14 residues. Germline CDR1 reads SGHRS; CDR2 reads YFSETQ. CDR3 protein: CASTRTESYNEQFF. CDR3 bases: TGCGCCAGCACCAGGACTGAGTCCTACAATGAGCAGTTCTTC. Looking up the rest from reference TRBV5-1 and TRBJ2-1 gives the full variable domain: KAGVTQTPRYLIKTRGQQVTLSCSPISGHRSVSWYQQTPGQGLQFLFEYFSETQRNKGNFPGRFSGRQFSNSRSEMNVSTLELGDSALYLCASTRTESYNEQFFGPGTRLTVL.

J is TRBJ2-5 and V is TRBV6-5; 13 nucleotides agree with TRBD2. The CDR3 consists of 15 residues. Germline lookup yields CDR1 MNHEY and CDR2 SVGAGI. J gave up 5 bases and V 6 bases, and 6 bases lay outside the gene matches. The CDR3 spells CASRQLAGGMETQYF. CDR3 in DNA: TGTGCCAGCAGGCAACTAGCGGGGGGGATGGAGACCCAGTACTTC.

J is TRBJ1-1 and V is TRBV15; the D is unclear. Trimming left V 0 bases short and J 5 bases short, with 7 bases between. The CDR3 spans 13 residues. From germline, CDR1 is LNHNV and CDR2 YYDKDF (reference sequence). The CDR3 coding sequence is TGTGCCACCAGCAGAGATATGGGGACTGAAGCTTTCTTT. This translates into CATSRDMGTEAFF.

This clone has a handful of counts. The chain links TRBV10-3 to TRBJ2-1; 8 bases align to TRBD2. Germline CDR1 and CDR2: ENHRY and SYGVKD. CDR3 length equals 19 residues. The trim removed 0 bases at V and 1 base at J, leaving 11 bases unmatched. The CDR3 region has the DNA TGTGCCATCAGTGAGTCTTTGGGGACTAGTACTCAATCCTACAATGAGCAGTTCTTC. Translated, it gives CAISESLGTSTQSYNEQFF.